This TCR beta chain was sequenced for a study of blood T cell repertoires in COVID-19. Study at large: Samples of COVID-19 (acute and convalescent) were obtained from the United States, Italy and Spain.

Per the authors' pipeline: From reference gene primer amplification, estimates of nucleated cell counts were derived. The data were produced by immunoSEQ multiplex PCR, yet TCRdb's version contains in-frame clones alone and is incomplete. The V and J calls and clone size are taken from that table; D and trimming were inferred from the DNA. Of 200,000 to 250,000 clones in the sample, about four fifths were seen once. With V trimmed by 8 bases and J by 2 bases, 17 bases remained unmatched. Germline CDR1 is WNHNN and CDR2 is SYGVQD (reference sequence). The CDR3 consists of 19 residues. Participants were aged roughly 18 to 90 years, lived in 24 US areas, and enrolled virtually. Recovery among Cohort 3 donors was established by two negative PCRs, clearance, or symptom resolution.

The chain couples TRBV10-1 to TRBJ2-5; TRBD2 matches at 13 bases. This sequence was found in a man in his sixties who had recovered from COVID-19. The sequencing input was PBMCs or T cells enriched from blood (not recorded which). The CDR3 DNA reads TGCGCCAGCGTCCCTCCGACTAGCGGGGGGCCGGACACACAAGAGACCCAGTACTTC. As protein: CASVPPTSGGPDTQETQYF.